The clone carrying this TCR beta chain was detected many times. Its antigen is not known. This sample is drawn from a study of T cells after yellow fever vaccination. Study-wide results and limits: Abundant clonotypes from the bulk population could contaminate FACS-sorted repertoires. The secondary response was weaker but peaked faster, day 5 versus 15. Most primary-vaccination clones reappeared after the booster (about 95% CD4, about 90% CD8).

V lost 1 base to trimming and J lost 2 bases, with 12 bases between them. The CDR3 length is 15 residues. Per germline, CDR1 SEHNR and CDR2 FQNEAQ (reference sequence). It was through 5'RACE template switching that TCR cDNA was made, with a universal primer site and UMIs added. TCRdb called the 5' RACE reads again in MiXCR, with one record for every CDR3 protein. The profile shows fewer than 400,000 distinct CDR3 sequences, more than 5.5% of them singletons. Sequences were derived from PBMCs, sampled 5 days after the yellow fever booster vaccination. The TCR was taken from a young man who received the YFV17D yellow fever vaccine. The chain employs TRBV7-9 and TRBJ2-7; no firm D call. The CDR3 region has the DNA TGTGCCAGCAGCTTAGGTCAAGGCCAAACCTACGAGCAGTACTTC. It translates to CASSLGQGQTYEQYF.